Included here is one TCR beta chain sequence, with context. Per germline, CDR1 LNHDA and CDR2 SQIVND (reference sequence). J was trimmed by 5 bases and V by 4 bases; bases with no gene match: 4. The CDR3 totals 14 residues. This specimen comes from a study of blood T cell repertoires in COVID-19. Across the study: The United States, Italy and Spain were the sources of the acute and convalescent COVID-19 samples.

The protocol was immunoSEQ multiplex PCR, while the TCRdb copy is restricted to in-frame clones and leaves out a portion. The sample includes 170,000 or so clones, 65% to 90% of them seen just once. This clonotype originated in a man in his fifties with active or convalescent COVID-19. This chain connects TRBV19 to TRBJ2-2; 7 nucleotides agree with TRBD2. What was sequenced was peripheral blood. CDR3 loop: CASSTSGKTGELFF. CDR3 coding DNA: TGTGCCAGTAGTACTAGCGGAAAGACCGGGGAGCTGTTTTTT.